These 11 T cell receptor beta chains share one sample of origin, sequenced in a study of CD8 T cells in ankylosing spondylitis. Findings and caveats of the study: A TCR beta motif made of under 10 highly homologous variants seemed typical of ankylosing spondylitis blood.

These TCRs' antigens remain unknown. TCRdb ran MiXCR on the 5' RACE reads and lists one entry per CDR3 protein. The sample consists of fewer than 500,000 distinct CDR3 sequences, 20% to 25% of them appearing once. Specimen: blood, either unsorted or a sorted T cell fraction (not recorded which). Source of these receptors: a male donor with ankylosing spondylitis.

V usage is TRBV10-3 and J usage is TRBJ2-5; TRBD2 aligns across 7 bases. Losses at the gene ends were 4 bases for V and 1 base for J; bases not matched to a gene: 0. CDR1 ENHRY and CDR2 SYGVKD come from the germline V gene. The CDR3 is 13 residues long. In DNA form, the CDR3 reads TGTGCCATCAGTGGGACTAGCCAAGAGACCCAGTACTTC. Translating gives CAISGTSQETQYF.

This clonotype was counted a few times. The chain uses TRBV27 and TRBJ2-1; the D is unclear. The germline V gene encodes CDR1 MNHEY and CDR2 SMNVEV (reference sequence). V was trimmed by 6 bases and J by 4 bases, leaving 13 bases between them. The CDR3 consists of 14 residues. Written as DNA, the CDR3 is TGTGCCAGCAGGTACCCCGGTGGGTACAATGAGCAGTTCTTC. Residues: CASRYPGGYNEQFF.

The V call is TRBV5-1, the J call TRBJ1-4, with D tentatively TRBD1 (5 bases). The CDR3 runs to 14 residues. Germline loops: CDR1 SGHRS, CDR2 YFSETQ. V gave up 1 base and J gave up 8 bases, with 12 bases separating them. The CDR3 is CASSLTTGGEKLFF. The CDR3 nucleotides are TGCGCCAGCAGCTTGACCACAGGAGGGGAAAAACTGTTTTTT.

This clonotype was counted ten times or more. The chain has TRBV24-1 and TRBJ2-1, with D tentatively TRBD1 (5 bases). The germline gives CDR1 KGHDR, CDR2 SFDVKD. V lost 3 bases, J lost 5 bases, and 13 bases lay in between. This CDR3 is built from 15 residues. CDR3 nucleotides: TGTGCCACCAGTGATCGTTTGGGGCAGGACAATGAGCAGTTCTTC. Amino acid sequence: CATSDRLGQDNEQFF.

The chain employs TRBV12-3 or TRBV12-4 and TRBJ2-3; weak D call: TRBD1 (5 bases). V was trimmed by 3 bases and J by 0 bases, leaving 10 bases between them. The CDR3 sequence is 15 residues long. The CDR3, as DNA: TGTGCCAGCAGTTTTGGGGCCTCTAGCACAGATACGCAGTATTTT. Encoded protein: CASSFGASSTDTQYF.

This clonotype was counted ten times or more. V is TRBV11-2 and J is TRBJ2-1; D might be TRBD1 (5 bases). V shed 1 base and J shed 12 bases, with 19 bases lying between them. Germline V gene data show CDR1 as SGHAT and CDR2 as FQNNGV. The CDR3 is 15 residues long. CDR3 protein: CASSLVQGPPRGQFF. CDR3 nucleotide sequence: TGTGCCAGCAGCTTAGTGCAGGGTCCGCCTAGGGGGCAGTTCTTC.

In regard to this clonotype: A much larger clone lies one base from this, so it may be a read error. The chain combines TRBV29-1 with TRBJ2-3, with 12 bases lining up with TRBD2. This CDR3 is built from 13 residues. Germline assignment: CDR1 SQVTM and CDR2 ANQGSEA. The chain's CDR3 is CRSLAGGKDTQYF. The DNA for the CDR3 is TGCAGATCACTAGCGGGAGGTAAAGATACGCAGTATTTT.

This clonotype occurred many times. The gene calls are TRBV3-1 and TRBJ2-5; TRBD1 might be the D (6 bases). Germline V lookup: CDR1 LGHDT, CDR2 YNNKEL (reference sequence). V lost 8 bases to trimming and J lost 2 bases, with 12 bases between them. CDR3 size: 13 residues. CDR3 sequence (DNA): TGTGCCAGCGGACAGAACTCTCAAGAGACCCAGTACTTC. It translates to CASGQNSQETQYF.

A single count supports this clonotype. V is TRBV6-1 and J is TRBJ2-3; D gene uncertain. V lost 6 bases and J 1 base, leaving 11 bases between the germline ends. The CDR3 is made up of 14 amino acids. Looked up from germline, CDR1 is MNHNS and CDR2 is SASEGT. The DNA of the CDR3 is TGTGCCAGCAGACTGGCACCCGGCACAGATACGCAGTATTTT. It is translated as CASRLAPGTDTQYF.

V and J are TRBV6-5 and TRBJ1-6; the match to TRBD1 covers 7 bases. Trimming cost V 0 bases and J 9 bases; bases outside gene matches: 8. The V gene's germline CDR1 is MNHEY and CDR2 SVGAGI. The CDR3 has 16 amino acids. The CDR3 protein is CASSYSLGGAGSPLHF. As DNA, the CDR3 is TGTGCCAGCAGTTACTCGTTAGGGGGCGCAGGTTCACCCCTCCACTTT.

The chain has TRBV5-1 and TRBJ1-1; D is unclear. Germline values: CDR1 SGHRS, CDR2 YFSETQ. The CDR3 has 14 residues. Trimming removed 6 bases from V and 1 base from J, with 13 bases in between. CDR3 residues: CASTVDVSNTEAFF. The CDR3 DNA is TGCGCCAGCACGGTGGACGTATCGAACACTGAAGCTTTCTTT. Based on the CDR3 plus reference TRBV5-1 and TRBJ1-1, the full variable domain is KAGVTQTPRYLIKTRGQQVTLSCSPISGHRSVSWYQQTPGQGLQFLFEYFSETQRNKGNFPGRFSGRQFSNSRSEMNVSTLELGDSALYLCASTVDVSNTEAFFGQGTRLTVV.